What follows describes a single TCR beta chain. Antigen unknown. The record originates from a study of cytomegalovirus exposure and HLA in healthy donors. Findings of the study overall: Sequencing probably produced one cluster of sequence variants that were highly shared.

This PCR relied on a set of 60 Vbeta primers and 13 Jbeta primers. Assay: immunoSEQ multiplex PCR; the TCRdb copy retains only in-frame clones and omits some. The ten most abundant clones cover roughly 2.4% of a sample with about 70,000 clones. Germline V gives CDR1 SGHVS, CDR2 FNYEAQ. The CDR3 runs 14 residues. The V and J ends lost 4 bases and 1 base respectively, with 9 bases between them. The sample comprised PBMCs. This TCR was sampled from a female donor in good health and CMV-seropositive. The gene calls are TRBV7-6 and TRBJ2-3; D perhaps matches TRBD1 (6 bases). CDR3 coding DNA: TGTGCCAGCAGCTCACAGGGCGGCACAGATACGCAGTATTTT. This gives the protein CASSSQGGTDTQYF.